A selection of T cell receptor beta chains follows, all from one sample in a study of T cell changes during pregnancy in multiple sclerosis. Profiling relied on immunoSEQ multiplex PCR, and the TCRdb table lists in-frame clones only, not all of them. The sample records about 36,000 clones, roughly 93% being singletons. Sample: CD4+ T cells from peripheral blood mononuclear cells, taken in the first trimester of pregnancy. The receptor source for this set is a female donor with multiple sclerosis, enrolled in a pregnancy study. CDR3s leave out the opening cysteine and the closing phenylalanine or tryptophan. The order of the fields is V gene, CDR3 length, CDR3 protein.

v_gene: TRBV28; len: 13; CDR3aa: ASSPRQGGKEKLF
v_gene: TRBV15; len: 13; CDR3aa: ATSRDRRVNTEAF
v_gene: TRBV5-1; len: 15; CDR3aa: ASSSDFRDRARRGYT
v_gene: TRBV9; len: 13; CDR3aa: ASSVGTGTNSEQF
v_gene: TRBV7-2; len: 13; CDR3aa: ASSRDGPREEGYT
v_gene: TRBV19; len: 13; CDR3aa: ASSLGLAYGNEQF
v_gene: TRBV5-4; len: 12; CDR3aa: ASSPGKGSSEAF
v_gene: TRBV5-4; len: 12; CDR3aa: ASSSGQIGEKLF
v_gene: TRBV2; len: 13; CDR3aa: ASSSGGEGNQPQH
v_gene: TRBV6-5; len: 13; CDR3aa: ASSYRGQATYGYT
v_gene: TRBV7-9; len: 17; CDR3aa: ASSLHPPGTGEKFQPQH
v_gene: TRBV4-1; len: 13; CDR3aa: ASSSPGTGTYEQY
v_gene: TRBV7-3; len: 13; CDR3aa: ASSLGPTPNTEAF
v_gene: TRBV5-1; len: 13; CDR3aa: ASSLGATSSYEQY
v_gene: TRBV6-6; len: 11; CDR3aa: ASTHLTGRRLF
v_gene: TRBV7-9; len: 15; CDR3aa: ASSPGTGGSETGELF
v_gene: TRBV10-2; len: 10; CDR3aa: ASRDRVRGYT
v_gene: TRBV18; len: 12; CDR3aa: ASAPRSGVYGYT
v_gene: TRBV29-1; len: 12; CDR3aa: SVSGLAGANEQF
v_gene: TRBV19; len: 14; CDR3aa: ASSIGKQGIGNTIY
v_gene: TRBV7-9; len: 13; CDR3aa: ASSRPGTGSTEAF
v_gene: TRBV6-5; len: 13; CDR3aa: ASRRGGSSYNEQF
v_gene: TRBV6-5; len: 13; CDR3aa: ASSYSTGTGSGYT
v_gene: TRBV12-5; len: 13; CDR3aa: ASGLETALNYGYT
v_gene: TRBV18; len: 13; CDR3aa: ASSRGGAYYNEQF
v_gene: TRBV28; len: 13; CDR3aa: ASSAGHATNEKLF
v_gene: TRBV28; len: 13; CDR3aa: ATVKGAGITDTQY
v_gene: TRBV5-5; len: 12; CDR3aa: ASSAPTGIKTQY
v_gene: TRBV19; len: 17; CDR3aa: ASSSLGLAGGPRTDTQY
v_gene: TRBV15; len: 13; CDR3aa: ATSSSSGRANEQF
v_gene: TRBV11-3; len: 11; CDR3aa: ASKKRETDTQY
v_gene: TRBV6-6; len: 12; CDR3aa: ASTPYIEAYEQY
v_gene: TRBV10-3; len: 10; CDR3aa: AISGQEDTQY
v_gene: TRBV5-1; len: 12; CDR3aa: ASSFGELNTEAF
v_gene: TRBV5-1; len: 15; CDR3aa: ASSLTGQVERPYEQY
v_gene: TRBV19; len: 13; CDR3aa: ASSLRQGTNEKLF
v_gene: TRBV28; len: 12; CDR3aa: ASSLWAVNYGYT
v_gene: TRBV28; len: 11; CDR3aa: AIVGQGPYGYT
v_gene: TRBV2; len: 14; CDR3aa: ASRKGLAGGTDTQY
v_gene: TRBV2; len: 13; CDR3aa: ASSAEQGNRVEQY
v_gene: TRBV15; len: 14; CDR3aa: ATSRSRQGGGTEAF
v_gene: TRBV5-1; len: 13; CDR3aa: ASSTGLAAKETQY